Listed below are T cell receptor beta chains from one sample, sequenced in a study of CD8 T cells in Susac syndrome. TCRdb redid the calling of the immunoSEQ multiplex PCR reads with MiXCR, one entry per CDR3 protein. Here the sample spans under 150,000 distinct CDR3 sequences, 90% to 95% being singletons. Sequenced sample: CD8+ T cells from PBMCs. The receptors were gathered from a human donor in good health. CDR3s include the opening cysteine and the closing phenylalanine or tryptophan. A D gene is named only where the DNA matches it firmly. Clone size is stated in some rows and not others, as once, few, many or a class when expanded.

d_call: NA
v_call: TRBV29-1
clone_size: NA
j_call: TRBJ2-1
cdr3_nt: TGCAGCGTTGACCCAGGCCCCAGTGCCTATGAGCAGTTCTTC
cdr3_aa: CSVDPGPSAYEQFF

d_call: NA
v_call: TRBV24-1
clone_size: NA
j_call: TRBJ1-1
cdr3_nt: TGTGCCACCAGTTCAGGGCCTGAAGCTTTCTTT
cdr3_aa: CATSSGPEAFF

d_call: NA
v_call: TRBV28
clone_size: NA
j_call: TRBJ2-3
cdr3_nt: TGTGCCAGCACGACCGGGACAGATACGCAGTATTTT
cdr3_aa: CASTTGTDTQYF

d_call: NA
v_call: TRBV6-2/TRBV6-3
clone_size: once
j_call: TRBJ2-5
cdr3_nt: TGTGCCAGCAGTTCGGGACACTACCAAGAGACCCAGTACTTC
cdr3_aa: CASSSGHYQETQYF

d_call: NA
v_call: TRBV9
clone_size: NA
j_call: TRBJ1-1
cdr3_nt: TGTGCCAGCAGCGCTCCACCCCCAGGGTTTCGGACTGAAGCTTTCTTT
cdr3_aa: CASSAPPPGFRTEAFF

d_call: NA
v_call: TRBV29-1
clone_size: NA
j_call: TRBJ2-2
cdr3_nt: TGCAGCGTTTTAAGGGGGGGAGATCCCGGGGAGCTGTTTTTT
cdr3_aa: CSVLRGGDPGELFF

d_call: TRBD2
v_call: TRBV20-1
clone_size: NA
j_call: TRBJ2-7
cdr3_nt: TGCAGGACCGGGACTAGCGGGAGTAGGCACGAGCAGTACTTC
cdr3_aa: CRTGTSGSRHEQYF

d_call: TRBD1
v_call: TRBV27
clone_size: NA
j_call: TRBJ2-4
cdr3_nt: TGTGCCAGCAGGGAGAAAGGACAGGAAAACATTCAGTACTTC
cdr3_aa: CASREKGQENIQYF

d_call: TRBD2
v_call: TRBV7-9
clone_size: once
j_call: TRBJ2-3
cdr3_nt: TGTGCCAGCAGCCGGTGGGTAGCGGGAAGCACAGATACGCAGTATTTT
cdr3_aa: CASSRWVAGSTDTQYF

d_call: NA
v_call: TRBV12-3/TRBV12-4
clone_size: NA
j_call: TRBJ2-2
cdr3_nt: TGTGCCAGCAGCCGAAAAGGCACCGGGGAGCTGTTTTTT
cdr3_aa: CASSRKGTGELFF

d_call: NA
v_call: TRBV9
clone_size: once
j_call: TRBJ1-5
cdr3_nt: TGTGCCAGCAGCGTAGGGTCAGGGGTCAGGCAGCCCCAGCATTTT
cdr3_aa: CASSVGSGVRQPQHF

d_call: TRBD2
v_call: TRBV7-9
clone_size: NA
j_call: TRBJ2-5
cdr3_nt: TGTGCCAGCAGCTTAGTATTCCCAGCGGGAGAAGAGACCCAGTACTTC
cdr3_aa: CASSLVFPAGEETQYF

d_call: TRBD2
v_call: TRBV27
clone_size: NA
j_call: TRBJ2-1
cdr3_nt: TGTGCCAGCAGTTTTCTAGCGGGAGTTAATGAGCAGTTCTTC
cdr3_aa: CASSFLAGVNEQFF

d_call: TRBD1
v_call: TRBV29-1
clone_size: NA
j_call: TRBJ1-1
cdr3_nt: TGCAGCGGCTCAGGGGGTAACACTGAAGCTTTCTTT
cdr3_aa: CSGSGGNTEAFF

d_call: NA
v_call: TRBV5-1
clone_size: NA
j_call: TRBJ2-1
cdr3_nt: TGCGCCAGCAGCTTGCATCCCCTAAACAATGAGCAGTTCTTC
cdr3_aa: CASSLHPLNNEQFF

d_call: NA
v_call: TRBV29-1
clone_size: NA
j_call: TRBJ1-2
cdr3_nt: TGCAGCGCCTCAGGCCCGGGTCCTGGCTACACCTTC
cdr3_aa: CSASGPGPGYTF

d_call: TRBD1
v_call: TRBV13
clone_size: NA
j_call: TRBJ2-1
cdr3_nt: TGTGCCAGCAGCTTCCCAGGGGGCACCTACAATGAGCAGTTCTTC
cdr3_aa: CASSFPGGTYNEQFF

d_call: TRBD2
v_call: TRBV29-1
clone_size: NA
j_call: TRBJ2-1
cdr3_nt: TGCAGCGTCGAGGTTAGCGGGATCCCTCGGAATGAGCAGTTCTTC
cdr3_aa: CSVEVSGIPRNEQFF

d_call: NA
v_call: TRBV2
clone_size: NA
j_call: TRBJ1-5
cdr3_nt: TGTGCCAGCAGTGGTATGGGGCAGCCCCAGCATTTT
cdr3_aa: CASSGMGQPQHF

d_call: NA
v_call: TRBV18
clone_size: few
j_call: TRBJ2-7
cdr3_nt: TGTGCCAGCTCGGACGGAAACGGGTACGAGCAGTACTTC
cdr3_aa: CASSDGNGYEQYF

d_call: NA
v_call: TRBV7-3
clone_size: NA
j_call: TRBJ2-1
cdr3_nt: TGTGCCAGCGGGGTCAGCTCCTACAATGAGCAGTTCTTC
cdr3_aa: CASGVSSYNEQFF

d_call: TRBD2
v_call: TRBV2
clone_size: NA
j_call: TRBJ2-1
cdr3_nt: TGTGCCAGCAGGGCTAGCGGGAGGGTAGGTAATGAGCAGTTCTTC
cdr3_aa: CASRASGRVGNEQFF

d_call: NA
v_call: TRBV25-1
clone_size: NA
j_call: TRBJ2-7
cdr3_nt: TGTGCCACAAGGGGGGGGGACTCAACCTACGAGCAGTACTTC
cdr3_aa: CATRGGDSTYEQYF

d_call: NA
v_call: TRBV6-6
clone_size: NA
j_call: TRBJ2-7
cdr3_nt: TGTGCCAGCACCCTGGGACGGATTTCCTACGAGCAGTACTTC
cdr3_aa: CASTLGRISYEQYF

d_call: NA
v_call: TRBV27
clone_size: NA
j_call: TRBJ1-1
cdr3_nt: TGTGCCAGCAGTTTCTTTAGCGGGTCTGGTGAAGCTTTCTTT
cdr3_aa: CASSFFSGSGEAFF

d_call: TRBD2
v_call: TRBV11-1
clone_size: NA
j_call: TRBJ2-1
cdr3_nt: TGTGCCAGCAGCTTAACGGGAGGGAGGAATGAGCAGTTCTTC
cdr3_aa: CASSLTGGRNEQFF

d_call: NA
v_call: TRBV27
clone_size: NA
j_call: TRBJ1-2
cdr3_nt: TGTGCCAGCAGTTTATCAGGGTTGGGTGGCTACACCTTC
cdr3_aa: CASSLSGLGGYTF

d_call: TRBD1
v_call: TRBV15
clone_size: NA
j_call: TRBJ2-7
cdr3_nt: TGTGCCACCAGCAGAGAGGGACAGGGTGTTTACGAGCAGTACTTC
cdr3_aa: CATSREGQGVYEQYF

d_call: NA
v_call: TRBV29-1
clone_size: NA
j_call: TRBJ2-7
cdr3_nt: TGCAGCGTCCATCGGGCCAGGGGGGAACCCCAGGGGTACTTC
cdr3_aa: CSVHRARGEPQGYF

d_call: NA
v_call: TRBV23-1
clone_size: NA
j_call: TRBJ2-1
cdr3_nt: TGCGCCAGCAGTCAATTAGGACTGGGTTCGGATGAGCAGTTCTTC
cdr3_aa: CASSQLGLGSDEQFF

d_call: TRBD1
v_call: TRBV5-4
clone_size: NA
j_call: TRBJ2-7
cdr3_nt: TGTGCCAGCAGACCGACAGGGGTCTACGAGCAGTACTTC
cdr3_aa: CASRPTGVYEQYF

d_call: TRBD1
v_call: TRBV28
clone_size: NA
j_call: TRBJ1-5
cdr3_nt: TGTGCCAGCAGTACATACAGGGGAATGGAGCCCCAGCATTTT
cdr3_aa: CASSTYRGMEPQHF

d_call: TRBD1
v_call: TRBV9
clone_size: NA
j_call: TRBJ2-5
cdr3_nt: TGTGCCAGCAGCGACAGGGGGCTAGGGGAGACCCAGTACTTC
cdr3_aa: CASSDRGLGETQYF

d_call: TRBD1
v_call: TRBV14
clone_size: NA
j_call: TRBJ1-2
cdr3_nt: TGTGCCAGCAGCCCGTCCCGGGACAGGATCTATGGCTACACCTTC
cdr3_aa: CASSPSRDRIYGYTF

d_call: TRBD1
v_call: TRBV23-1
clone_size: NA
j_call: TRBJ1-5
cdr3_nt: TGCGCCAGCAGTCTCGGGACAGGTGATAGCAATCAGCCCCAGCATTTT
cdr3_aa: CASSLGTGDSNQPQHF

d_call: TRBD2
v_call: TRBV24-1
clone_size: NA
j_call: TRBJ2-7
cdr3_nt: TGTGCCACCGAGGGGAGTAGCGGGAGCAAGCGGCAGTACTTC
cdr3_aa: CATEGSSGSKRQYF

d_call: NA
v_call: TRBV15
clone_size: NA
j_call: TRBJ2-5
cdr3_nt: TGTGCCACCAGCAGCTCCAACAGACAAGAGACCCAGTACTTC
cdr3_aa: CATSSSNRQETQYF

d_call: TRBD2
v_call: TRBV12-3/TRBV12-4
clone_size: NA
j_call: TRBJ2-1
cdr3_nt: TGTGCCAGCAGTCCTAGCGGGGCCTACGGTGAGCAGTTCTTC
cdr3_aa: CASSPSGAYGEQFF

d_call: NA
v_call: TRBV27
clone_size: NA
j_call: TRBJ2-3
cdr3_nt: TGTGCCAGTAAACCGGGTCCGACGGCGGCAGATACGCAGTATTTT
cdr3_aa: CASKPGPTAADTQYF

d_call: TRBD2
v_call: TRBV9
clone_size: NA
j_call: TRBJ2-7
cdr3_nt: TGTGCCAGCAGCGTGAGCGGGACCACCTACGAGCAGTACTTC
cdr3_aa: CASSVSGTTYEQYF

d_call: NA
v_call: TRBV2
clone_size: NA
j_call: TRBJ2-1
cdr3_nt: TGTGCCAGCAGCGGGCCTCCCGGCAGTGAGCAGTTCTTC
cdr3_aa: CASSGPPGSEQFF

d_call: TRBD2
v_call: TRBV6-2/TRBV6-3
clone_size: NA
j_call: TRBJ2-3
cdr3_nt: TGTGCCAGCAGTTACTTTCTAGCGGGAGGGCCGATCACAGATACGCAGTATTTT
cdr3_aa: CASSYFLAGGPITDTQYF

d_call: TRBD2
v_call: TRBV2
clone_size: NA
j_call: TRBJ2-7
cdr3_nt: TGTGCCAGCAGTGTGGGGTTAAGGACTAGCAGAACTTACGAGCAGTACTTC
cdr3_aa: CASSVGLRTSRTYEQYF

d_call: TRBD1
v_call: TRBV4-3
clone_size: NA
j_call: TRBJ1-2
cdr3_nt: TGCGCCAGCAGCCAAGTCCCTCAACAGGGGGCGGACTATGGCTACACCTTC
cdr3_aa: CASSQVPQQGADYGYTF